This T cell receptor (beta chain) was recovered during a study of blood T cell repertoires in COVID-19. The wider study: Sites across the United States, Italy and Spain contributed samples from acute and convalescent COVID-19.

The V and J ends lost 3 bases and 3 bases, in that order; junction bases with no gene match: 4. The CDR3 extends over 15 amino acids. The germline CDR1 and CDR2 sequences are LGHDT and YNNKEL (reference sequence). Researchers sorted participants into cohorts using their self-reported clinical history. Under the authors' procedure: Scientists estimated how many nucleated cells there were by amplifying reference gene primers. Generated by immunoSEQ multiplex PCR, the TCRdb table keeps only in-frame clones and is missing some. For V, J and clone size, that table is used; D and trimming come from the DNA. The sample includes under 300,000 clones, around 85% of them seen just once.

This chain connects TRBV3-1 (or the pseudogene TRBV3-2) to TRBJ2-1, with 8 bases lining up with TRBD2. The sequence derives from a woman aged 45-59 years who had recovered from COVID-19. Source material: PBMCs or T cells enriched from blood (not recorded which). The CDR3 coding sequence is TGTGCCAGCAGCCAGGGTAGCGGGATCTACAATGAGCAGTTCTTC. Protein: CASSQGSGIYNEQFF.